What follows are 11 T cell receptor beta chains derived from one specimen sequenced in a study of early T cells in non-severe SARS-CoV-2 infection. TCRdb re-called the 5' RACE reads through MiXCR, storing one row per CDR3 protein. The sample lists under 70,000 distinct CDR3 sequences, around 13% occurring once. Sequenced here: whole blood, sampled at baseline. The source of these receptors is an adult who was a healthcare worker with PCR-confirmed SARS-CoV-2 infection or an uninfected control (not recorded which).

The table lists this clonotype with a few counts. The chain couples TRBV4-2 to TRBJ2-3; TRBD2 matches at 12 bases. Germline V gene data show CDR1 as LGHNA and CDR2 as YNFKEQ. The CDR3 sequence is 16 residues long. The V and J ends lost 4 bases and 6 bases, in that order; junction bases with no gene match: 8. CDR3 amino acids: CASSPPGTSGYDTQYF. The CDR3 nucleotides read TGTGCCAGCAGCCCGCCGGGGACTAGCGGGTACGATACGCAGTATTTT.

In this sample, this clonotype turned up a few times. For the CDR3, the DNA is TGTGCCCCCCGACAGCTCTCCTACGAGCAGTACTTC. As protein: CAPRQLSYEQYF. The chain links TRBV24-1 to TRBJ2-7, with TRBD1 as a possible D gene (5 bases). The ends were cut back, 12 bases at V and 0 bases at J, with 11 bases in the middle. Germline V gene sequence: CDR1 KGHDR, CDR2 SFDVKD. The CDR3 runs to 12 residues.

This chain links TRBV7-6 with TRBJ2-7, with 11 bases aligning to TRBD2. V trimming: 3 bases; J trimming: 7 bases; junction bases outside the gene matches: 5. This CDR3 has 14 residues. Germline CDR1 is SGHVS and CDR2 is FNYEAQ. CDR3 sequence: CASSFGTSGMEQYF. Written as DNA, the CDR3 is TGTGCCAGCAGCTTTGGGACTAGCGGCATGGAGCAGTACTTC.

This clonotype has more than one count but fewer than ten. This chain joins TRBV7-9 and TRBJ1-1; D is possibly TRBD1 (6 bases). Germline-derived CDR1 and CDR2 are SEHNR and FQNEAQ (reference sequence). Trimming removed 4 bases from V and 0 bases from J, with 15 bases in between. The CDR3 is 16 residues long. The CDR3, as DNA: TGTGCCAGCAGCTCCGGGACATACTCTATGAACACTGAAGCTTTCTTT. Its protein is CASSSGTYSMNTEAFF.

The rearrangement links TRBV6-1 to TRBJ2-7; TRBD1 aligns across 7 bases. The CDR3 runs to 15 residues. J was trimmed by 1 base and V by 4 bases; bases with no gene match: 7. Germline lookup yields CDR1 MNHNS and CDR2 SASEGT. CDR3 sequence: CASSAGQFGSYEQYF. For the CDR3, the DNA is TGTGCCAGCAGTGCGGGACAGTTCGGGTCCTACGAGCAGTACTTC.

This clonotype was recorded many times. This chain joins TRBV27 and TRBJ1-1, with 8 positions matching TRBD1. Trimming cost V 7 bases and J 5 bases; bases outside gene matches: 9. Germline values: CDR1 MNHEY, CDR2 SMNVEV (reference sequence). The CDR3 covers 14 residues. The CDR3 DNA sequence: TGTGCCAGCACTAAGCAGGGGGCTGGAACTGAAGCTTTCTTT. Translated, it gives CASTKQGAGTEAFF.

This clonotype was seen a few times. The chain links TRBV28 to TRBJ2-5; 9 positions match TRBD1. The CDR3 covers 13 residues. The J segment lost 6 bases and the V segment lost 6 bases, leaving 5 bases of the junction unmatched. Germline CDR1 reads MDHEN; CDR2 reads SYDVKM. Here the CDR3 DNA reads TGTGCCAGCAGAGGGACAGGGCCTAAGACCCAGTACTTC. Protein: CASRGTGPKTQYF.

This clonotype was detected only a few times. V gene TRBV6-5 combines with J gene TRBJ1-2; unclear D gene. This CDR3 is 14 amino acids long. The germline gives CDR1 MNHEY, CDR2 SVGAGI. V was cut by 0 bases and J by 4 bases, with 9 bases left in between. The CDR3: CASSYSGGSYGYTF. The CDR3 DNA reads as TGTGCCAGCAGTTACTCGGGCGGTAGCTATGGCTACACCTTC.

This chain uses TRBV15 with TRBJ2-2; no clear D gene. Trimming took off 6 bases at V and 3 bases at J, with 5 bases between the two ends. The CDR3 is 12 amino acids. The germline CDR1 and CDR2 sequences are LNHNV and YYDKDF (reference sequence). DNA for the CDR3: TGTGCCACCAGTCAGGACACCGGGGAGCTGTTTTTT. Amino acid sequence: CATSQDTGELFF. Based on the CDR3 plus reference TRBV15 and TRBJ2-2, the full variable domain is DAMVIQNPRYQVTQFGKPVTLSCSQTLNHNVMYWYQQKSSQAPKLLFHYYDKDFNNEADTPDNFQSRRPNTSFCFLDIRSPGLGDTAMYLCATSQDTGELFFGEGSRLTVL.

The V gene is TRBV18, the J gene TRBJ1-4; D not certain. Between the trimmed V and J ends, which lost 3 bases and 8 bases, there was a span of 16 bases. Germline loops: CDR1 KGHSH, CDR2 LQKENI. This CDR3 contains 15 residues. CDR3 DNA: TGTGCCAGCTCACCGGAGTGGCCTATCGGGGAAAAACTGTTTTTT. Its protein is CASSPEWPIGEKLFF.

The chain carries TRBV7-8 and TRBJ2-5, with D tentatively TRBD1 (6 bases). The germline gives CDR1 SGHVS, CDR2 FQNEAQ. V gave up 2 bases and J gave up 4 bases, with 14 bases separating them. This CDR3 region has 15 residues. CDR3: CASSLLLTGLETQYF. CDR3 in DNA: TGTGCCAGCAGCTTACTTTTAACAGGGCTAGAGACCCAGTACTTC.